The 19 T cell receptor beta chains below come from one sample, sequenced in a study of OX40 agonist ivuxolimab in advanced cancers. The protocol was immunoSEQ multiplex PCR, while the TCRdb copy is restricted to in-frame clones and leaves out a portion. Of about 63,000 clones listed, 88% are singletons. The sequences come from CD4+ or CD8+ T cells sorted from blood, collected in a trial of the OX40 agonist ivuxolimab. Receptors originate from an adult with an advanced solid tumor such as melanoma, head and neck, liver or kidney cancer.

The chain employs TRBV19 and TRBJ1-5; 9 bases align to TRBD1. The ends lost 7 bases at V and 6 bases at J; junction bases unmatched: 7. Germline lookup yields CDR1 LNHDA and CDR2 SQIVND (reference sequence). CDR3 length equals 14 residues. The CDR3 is CASTVNRGPQPQHF. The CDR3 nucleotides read TGTGCCAGTACCGTAAACAGGGGGCCTCAGCCCCAGCATTTT.

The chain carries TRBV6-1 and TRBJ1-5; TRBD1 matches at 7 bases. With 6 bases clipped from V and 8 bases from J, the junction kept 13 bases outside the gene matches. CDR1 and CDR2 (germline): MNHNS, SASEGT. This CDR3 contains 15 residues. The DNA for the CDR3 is TGTGCCAGCAGCGCCGGGACAGTCCGTTCTGAGCCCCAGCATTTT. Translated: CASSAGTVRSEPQHF.

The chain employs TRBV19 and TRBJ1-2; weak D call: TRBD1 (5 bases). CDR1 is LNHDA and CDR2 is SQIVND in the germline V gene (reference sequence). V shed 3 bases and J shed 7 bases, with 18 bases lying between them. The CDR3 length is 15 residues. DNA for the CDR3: TGTGCCAGTAGTATCCGGGACCCTCGAGGTGGTGGCTACACCTTC. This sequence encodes CASSIRDPRGGGYTF. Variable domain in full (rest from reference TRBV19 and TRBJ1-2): DGGITQSPKYLFRKEGQNVTLSCEQNLNHDAMYWYRQDPGQGLRLIYYSQIVNDFQKGDIAEGYSVSREKKESFPLTVTSAQKNPTAFYLCASSIRDPRGGGYTFGSGTRLTVV.

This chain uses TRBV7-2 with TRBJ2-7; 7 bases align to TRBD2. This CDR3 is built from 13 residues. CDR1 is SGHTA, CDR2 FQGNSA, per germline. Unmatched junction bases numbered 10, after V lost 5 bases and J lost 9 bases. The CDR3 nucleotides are TGTGCCAGCAGCCCATCCCTGCGGGAGTTGCAGTACTTC. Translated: CASSPSLRELQYF.

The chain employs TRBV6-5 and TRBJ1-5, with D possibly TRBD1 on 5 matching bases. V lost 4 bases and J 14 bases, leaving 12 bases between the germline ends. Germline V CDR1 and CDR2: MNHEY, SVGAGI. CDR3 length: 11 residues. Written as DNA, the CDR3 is TGTGCCAGCAGTTCAGGGCCCATCAAGCATTTT. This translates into CASSSGPIKHF.

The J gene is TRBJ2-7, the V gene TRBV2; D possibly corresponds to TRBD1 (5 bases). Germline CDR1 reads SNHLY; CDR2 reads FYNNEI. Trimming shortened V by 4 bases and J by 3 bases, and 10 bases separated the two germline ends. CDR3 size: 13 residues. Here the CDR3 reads CASSVSGYYEQYF. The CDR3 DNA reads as TGTGCCAGCAGTGTATCAGGGTACTACGAGCAGTACTTC.

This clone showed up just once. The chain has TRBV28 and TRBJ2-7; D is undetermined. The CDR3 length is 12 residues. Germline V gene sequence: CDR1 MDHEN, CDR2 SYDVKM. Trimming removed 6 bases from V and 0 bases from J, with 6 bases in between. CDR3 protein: CASRTYSYEQYF. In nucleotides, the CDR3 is TGTGCCAGCAGGACCTACTCCTACGAGCAGTACTTC. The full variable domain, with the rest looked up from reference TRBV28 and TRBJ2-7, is DVKVTQSSRYLVKRTGEKVFLECVQDMDHENMFWYRQDPGLGLRLIYFSYDVKMKEKGDIPEGYSVSREKKERFSLILESASTNQTSMYLCASRTYSYEQYFGPGTRLTVT.

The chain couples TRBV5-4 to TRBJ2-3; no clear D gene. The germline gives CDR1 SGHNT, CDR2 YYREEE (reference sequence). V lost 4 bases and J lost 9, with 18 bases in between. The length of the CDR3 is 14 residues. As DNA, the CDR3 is TGTGCCAGCAGCCTCGAGGCCGGAGCGATGACGCAGTATTTT. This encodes CASSLEAGAMTQYF. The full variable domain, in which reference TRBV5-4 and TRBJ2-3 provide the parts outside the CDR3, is ETGVTQSPTHLIKTRGQQVTLRCSSQSGHNTVSWYQQALGQGPQFIFQYYREEENGRGNFPPRFSGLQFPNYSSELNVNALELDDSALYLCASSLEAGAMTQYFGPGTRLTVL.

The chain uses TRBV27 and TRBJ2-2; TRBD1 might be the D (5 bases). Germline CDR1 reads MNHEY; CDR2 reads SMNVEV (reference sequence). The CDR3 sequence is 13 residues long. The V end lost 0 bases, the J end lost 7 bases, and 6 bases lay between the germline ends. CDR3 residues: CASSLSGVGELFF. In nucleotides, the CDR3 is TGTGCCAGCAGTTTATCAGGGGTCGGGGAGCTGTTTTTT.

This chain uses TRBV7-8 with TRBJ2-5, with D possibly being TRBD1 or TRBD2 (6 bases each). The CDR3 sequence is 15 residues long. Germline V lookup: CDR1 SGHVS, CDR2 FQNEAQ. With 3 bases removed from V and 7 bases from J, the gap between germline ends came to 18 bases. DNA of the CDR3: TGTGCCAGCAGCTTGAGGGGGGACCAGCCAGTGACCCAGTACTTC. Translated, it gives CASSLRGDQPVTQYF.

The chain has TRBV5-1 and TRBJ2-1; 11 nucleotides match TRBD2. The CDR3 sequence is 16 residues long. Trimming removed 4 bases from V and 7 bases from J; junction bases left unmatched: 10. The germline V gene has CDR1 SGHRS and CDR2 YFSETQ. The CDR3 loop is CASSRGGLAGGNEQFF. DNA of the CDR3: TGCGCCAGCAGCCGTGGAGGGTTAGCGGGAGGGAATGAGCAGTTCTTC.

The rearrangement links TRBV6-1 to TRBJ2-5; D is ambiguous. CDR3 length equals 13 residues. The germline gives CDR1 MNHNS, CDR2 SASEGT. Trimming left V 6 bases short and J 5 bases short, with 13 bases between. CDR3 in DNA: TGTGCCAGCAGGAGGCCCGACGGGGAGACCCAGTACTTC. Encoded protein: CASRRPDGETQYF.

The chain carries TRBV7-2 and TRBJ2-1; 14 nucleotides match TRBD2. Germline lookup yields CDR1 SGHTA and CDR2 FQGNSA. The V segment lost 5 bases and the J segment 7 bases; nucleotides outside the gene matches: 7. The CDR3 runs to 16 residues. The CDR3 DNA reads TGTGCCAGCAGCGCGGGACTAGCGGGAGCGCGGAATGAGCAGTTCTTC. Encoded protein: CASSAGLAGARNEQFF.

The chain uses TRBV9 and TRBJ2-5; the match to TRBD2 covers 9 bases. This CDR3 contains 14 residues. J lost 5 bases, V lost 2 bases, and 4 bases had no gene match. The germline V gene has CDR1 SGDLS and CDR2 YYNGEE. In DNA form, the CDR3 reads TGTGCCAGCAGCGTGGGGACTAGCTGGGAGACCCAGTACTTC. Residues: CASSVGTSWETQYF.

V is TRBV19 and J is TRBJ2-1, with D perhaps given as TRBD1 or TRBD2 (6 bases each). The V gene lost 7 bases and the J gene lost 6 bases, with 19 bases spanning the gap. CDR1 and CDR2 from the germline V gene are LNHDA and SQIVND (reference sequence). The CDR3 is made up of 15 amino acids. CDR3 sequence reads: CASISAGRGGNEQFF. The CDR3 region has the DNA TGTGCCAGTATCTCAGCGGGCCGAGGGGGCAATGAGCAGTTCTTC.

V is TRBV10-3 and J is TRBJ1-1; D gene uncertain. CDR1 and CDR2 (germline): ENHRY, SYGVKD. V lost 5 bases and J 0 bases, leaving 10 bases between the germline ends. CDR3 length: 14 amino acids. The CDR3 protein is CAISFDGMNTEAFF. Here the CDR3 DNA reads TGTGCCATCAGTTTTGACGGAATGAACACTGAAGCTTTCTTT.

The CDR3 protein is CASSPDRERTQYF. CDR3 sequence (DNA): TGTGCCAGCAGCCCGGACAGGGAGAGGACCCAGTACTTC. The chain links TRBV7-8 to TRBJ2-5, with 8 bases fitting TRBD1. The germline CDR1 and CDR2 sequences are SGHVS and FQNEAQ. This CDR3 region has 13 residues. Losses at the gene ends were 5 bases for V and 7 bases for J; bases not matched to a gene: 6.

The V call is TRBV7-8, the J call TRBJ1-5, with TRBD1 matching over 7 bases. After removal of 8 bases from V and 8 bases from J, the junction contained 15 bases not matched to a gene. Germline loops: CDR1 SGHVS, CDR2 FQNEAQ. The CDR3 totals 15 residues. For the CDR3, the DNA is TGTGCCAGCGCTAACGGGACAGTCGCGGGGAAGCCCCAGCATTTT. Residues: CASANGTVAGKPQHF.

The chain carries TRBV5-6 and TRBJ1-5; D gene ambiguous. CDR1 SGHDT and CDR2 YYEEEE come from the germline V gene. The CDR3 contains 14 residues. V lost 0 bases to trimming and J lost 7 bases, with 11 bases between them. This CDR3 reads CASSLEQLNQPQHF. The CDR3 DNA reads TGTGCCAGCAGCTTGGAACAGTTAAACCAGCCCCAGCATTTT.